The clone carrying this TCR beta chain was counted a few times. The antigen is unknown. An Oncomine TCR Beta short-read assay was used to sequence the DNA from cultured CD4+ T cells. Using its own MiXCR run on the PCR reads, TCRdb lists one record per CDR3 protein. This sample has fewer than 25,000 distinct CDR3 sequences, with under 50% found just once. These data belong to a study of vaccination and CD4 T cells after COVID-19. Study-wide context: Overlapping spike peptides served as the stimulus for the cells. These peptides came from SARS-CoV-2 and from the common cold coronaviruses HCoV-NL63, HCoV-OC43 and HCoV-229E. Control cultures used a CEFX viral epitope pool, an HIV-1 Nef peptide pool, or no peptide. Findings and limits, study-wide: SARS-CoV-2-reactive clonotype medians increased from around 20 to 38, not significantly.

Time point of the sample: late sampling 161 to 241 days after vaccination in a few convalescent patients. Specified treatment: roughly 10-day PBMC culture with coronavirus spike peptide pools or control peptides (ViraFEST assay). ViraFEST grew antigen-specific T cells using peptide pools, then sequenced TCRs. The CDR3 spans 14 residues. Trimming removed 3 bases from V and 10 bases from J, with 18 bases in between. Per germline, CDR1 SGHTA and CDR2 FQGNSA. This chain joins TRBV7-2 and TRBJ1-1; no reliable D call. Sequencing used CD4+ T cells from blood, cultured in vitro, obtained about 7 months after SARS-CoV-2 vaccination. The source is a human donor who had recovered from COVID-19. DNA of the CDR3: TGTGCCAGCAGCTTTATTAGGACTCCTGGTGGAGCTTTCTTT. As protein: CASSFIRTPGGAFF.